Presented here are 28 T cell receptor beta chains from one specimen sequenced in a study of blood T cell repertoires in COVID-19 (dated by TCRdb to 2019 to 2021). Library method: the immunoSEQ multiplex PCR assay. The immuneACCESS repertoire file appears here via TCRdb, limited to in-frame rearrangements. These files lack a portion of the clones; in checked studies, under half of the deficit traces to unresolved V genes, and the cause of the others is not known. A total of 250,000 to 300,000 clones appear in this sample, 70% to 90% of them only once. The top ten clones comprise about 12% of the sample. Sequenced: peripheral blood. Receptors were obtained from a woman aged 25 to 39 with COVID-19, enrolled during active disease.

This chain connects TRBV25-1 to TRBJ2-3, with TRBD2 matching over 9 bases. The germline gives CDR1 MGHDK, CDR2 SYGVNS. V lost 4 bases and J lost 2; bases outside the gene matches: 10. This CDR3 is built from 17 residues. CDR3 nucleotides: TGTGCCAGCAGTGGCCGGGGGACTAGCAATTTCACAGATACGCAGTATTTT. It specifies CASSGRGTSNFTDTQYF.

This clone was seen only a few times. This sequence joins TRBV6-1 and TRBJ1-5; a possible D gene is TRBD1 (6 bases). CDR3 length: 12 residues. Germline V gene data show CDR1 as MNHNS and CDR2 as SASEGT. The V and J ends lost 3 bases and 10 bases respectively, with 10 bases between them. The CDR3 sequence is CASSEGAGPQHF. In nucleotides, the CDR3 is TGTGCCAGCAGTGAGGGGGCAGGTCCCCAGCATTTT.

Details on this clone: Within the sample, other DNA sequences also encode this same CDR3. This chain uses TRBV3-1 (or the pseudogene TRBV3-2) with TRBJ1-6, with TRBD1 identical over 8 bases. The CDR3 runs 15 residues. Germline CDR1 and CDR2: LGHDT and YNNKEL (reference sequence). J gave up 7 bases and V 1 base, and 3 bases lay outside the gene matches. The CDR3 here is CASSQVTGGNSPLHF. In DNA, the CDR3 is TGTGCCAGCAGCCAAGTAACAGGGGGGAATTCACCCCTCCACTTT.

The V call is TRBV18, the J call TRBJ1-3; 10 bases fit TRBD1. This CDR3 spans 16 amino acids. Germline V gives CDR1 KGHSH, CDR2 LQKENI. Trimming removed 6 bases from V and 2 bases from J; junction bases left unmatched: 7. For the CDR3, the DNA is TGTGCCAGCTCGCCCGGGACAGGGGAGGCTGGAAACACCATATATTTT. This sequence encodes CASSPGTGEAGNTIYF.

This clone appeared a few times. This chain joins TRBV7-9 and TRBJ1-2; maybe TRBD1 (5 bases). This CDR3 is 17 amino acids long. CDR1 and CDR2 from the germline V gene are SEHNR and FQNEAQ (reference sequence). V dropped 4 bases and J dropped 5 bases, with 23 bases sitting between them. As DNA, the CDR3 is TGTGCCAGCAGCTCTTCCGGGACTCAGCATGCAGGGTATGGCTACACCTTC. Amino acids: CASSSSGTQHAGYGYTF.

This sequence joins TRBV2 and TRBJ2-3; a weak D match, TRBD2 (6 bases). This CDR3 region has 15 residues. Trimming removed 6 bases at V and 0 bases at J, with 13 bases between. Per the germline V gene, CDR1 is SNHLY and CDR2 is FYNNEI. CDR3 DNA: TGTGCCAGCAGGCACCCGGGACTCAGCACAGATACGCAGTATTTT. Protein: CASRHPGLSTDTQYF.

CDR3 sequence: CSVGRGGLAGGTDTQYF. The CDR3 DNA is TGCAGCGTGGGCCGAGGGGGCCTAGCAGGGGGGACAGATACGCAGTATTTT. V is TRBV29-1 and J is TRBJ2-3; D might be TRBD1 (7 bases). Trimming stripped 6 bases from V and 3 bases from J, with 25 bases between. In germline, CDR1 is SQVTM, CDR2 ANQGSEA. CDR3 length equals 17 residues.

This chain links TRBV6-2 or TRBV6-3 with TRBJ2-1; tentative D call: TRBD2 (5 bases). The CDR3 totals 15 residues. Germline CDR1 is MNHEY and CDR2 is SVGEGT. Trimming took off 2 bases at V and 6 bases at J, with 14 bases between the two ends. The CDR3, as DNA: TGTGCCAGCAGTTACCGGGGAATCGGTCCCAATGAGCAGTTCTTC. It specifies CASSYRGIGPNEQFF.

This rearrangement joins TRBV5-4 to TRBJ1-1; no clear D. Germline V gene sequence: CDR1 SGHNT, CDR2 YYREEE (reference sequence). V gave up 5 bases and J gave up 1 base, with 15 bases separating them. The CDR3 is made up of 15 amino acids. CDR3 bases: TGTGCCAGCAGACCCGAGAACCTCCGGAACACTGAAGCTTTCTTT. This encodes CASRPENLRNTEAFF.

The rearrangement joins TRBV3-1 (or the pseudogene TRBV3-2) to TRBJ2-1, with D unresolved. Between the trimmed V and J ends, which lost 0 bases and 9 bases, there was a span of 3 bases. Germline CDR1 is LGHDT and CDR2 is YNNKEL (reference sequence). The CDR3 is 11 amino acids. The CDR3 sequence: CASSQDSEQFF. The CDR3 bases are TGTGCCAGCAGCCAAGACTCTGAGCAGTTCTTC.

V and J are TRBV7-8 and TRBJ2-1, with 10 bases fitting TRBD2. The CDR3 length is 15 residues. Germline CDR1 and CDR2: SGHVS and FQNEAQ. V gave up 3 bases and J gave up 5 bases; unmatched junction bases: 4. CDR3 nucleotide sequence: TGTGCCAGCAGCTTTCTAGCGGGGGATCACAATGAGCAGTTCTTC. Its translation is CASSFLAGDHNEQFF.

The rearrangement links TRBV5-1 to TRBJ2-3; the D gene is possibly TRBD2 (6 bases). V was clipped by 3 bases and J by 3 bases, with 11 bases between them. The CDR3 is 14 residues long. Germline loops: CDR1 SGHRS, CDR2 YFSETQ. The DNA of the CDR3 is TGCGCCAGCAGCTCGACTAGTGGAACAGATACGCAGTATTTT. It specifies CASSSTSGTDTQYF.

V and J are TRBV5-1 and TRBJ1-2; D might be TRBD1 (5 bases). CDR3 size: 13 residues. Looked up from germline, CDR1 is SGHRS and CDR2 is YFSETQ. V was clipped by 4 bases and J by 2 bases, with 9 bases between them. CDR3 nucleotide sequence: TGCGCCAGCAGCCCCGGACAAAACTATGGCTACACCTTC. Its protein product is CASSPGQNYGYTF.

The rearrangement uses TRBV12-5 and TRBJ2-1; a possible D gene is TRBD1 (6 bases). CDR3 length equals 19 residues. Germline CDR1 is LGHNT and CDR2 is FRNRAP. The V end was cut by 2 bases, the J end by 4 bases, with 24 bases between. The CDR3 sequence: CASGLSTLLGTHLYNEQFF. In DNA, the CDR3 is TGTGCTAGTGGTTTGTCAACTCTGCTCGGGACACACCTATACAATGAGCAGTTCTTC.

The rearrangement uses TRBV10-2 and TRBJ2-3, with 8 positions matching TRBD2. The V gene's germline CDR1 is WSHSY and CDR2 SAAADI. The CDR3 contains 15 residues. V gave up 2 bases and J gave up 1 base; unmatched junction bases: 2. The CDR3 sequence is CASSEGRGGTDTQYF. The CDR3 DNA reads TGCGCCAGCAGTGAGGGGCGGGGGGGCACAGATACGCAGTATTTT.

The CDR3 loop is CASSQVLSRGGYNEQFF. The DNA of the CDR3 is TGCGCCAGCAGCCAAGTCCTTTCGCGGGGGGGATACAATGAGCAGTTCTTC. The chain links TRBV4-1 to TRBJ2-1; 9 bases are shared with TRBD2. The V segment lost 1 base and the J segment 4 bases; nucleotides outside the gene matches: 8. This CDR3 has 17 residues. Germline V lookup: CDR1 MGHRA, CDR2 YSYEKL.

V is TRBV6-5 and J is TRBJ2-2; 7 nucleotides align to TRBD1. Per germline, CDR1 MNHEY and CDR2 SVGAGI. V shed 3 bases and J 5 bases; nucleotides not matched to a gene: 3. The CDR3 has 14 amino acids. The CDR3 DNA sequence: TGTGCCAGCAGTTATGGGACAGTTACCGGGGAGCTGTTTTTT. The encoded protein is CASSYGTVTGELFF.

The V call is TRBV5-1, the J call TRBJ1-6, with TRBD1 matching over 8 bases. Germline lookup yields CDR1 SGHRS and CDR2 YFSETQ. V shed 4 bases and J 6 bases; nucleotides not matched to a gene: 12. The CDR3 is 17 amino acids. The CDR3 reads CASSHRDRGGFNSPLHF. CDR3 nucleotide sequence: TGCGCCAGCAGCCATCGCGACAGGGGAGGTTTTAATTCACCCCTCCACTTT.

The chain joins TRBV3-1 (or the pseudogene TRBV3-2) to TRBJ1-1; 10 bases agree with TRBD1. Germline V gene lookup returns CDR1 LGHDT and CDR2 YNNKEL (reference sequence). CDR3 length: 17 residues. V was clipped by 4 bases and J by 1 base; unmatched bases: 9. The CDR3 reads CASSPPLGDRGNTEAFF. CDR3 sequence (DNA): TGTGCCAGCAGCCCTCCCCTTGGGGACAGGGGGAACACTGAAGCTTTCTTT.

This clone was detected only once. This sequence joins TRBV6-8 and TRBJ1-4; D gene ambiguous. Germline CDR1 is MNHGY and CDR2 is SAAAGT. The CDR3 is 22 amino acids. V gave up 0 bases and J gave up 0 bases, with 26 bases separating them. This CDR3 reads CASSYSPIEEGYQSSTNEKLFF. The CDR3 DNA is TGTGCCAGCAGTTACTCGCCAATAGAAGAGGGCTACCAGAGCTCAACTAATGAAAAACTGTTTTTT.

This clone appeared a single time. The J gene is TRBJ2-1, the V gene TRBV13; 8 nucleotides align to TRBD2. The CDR3 has 16 residues. Germline assignment: CDR1 PRHDT and CDR2 FYEKMQ (reference sequence). The J segment lost 4 bases and the V segment lost 0 bases, leaving 5 bases of the junction unmatched. The CDR3 is CASSLGTSGRYNEQFF. The CDR3 region has the DNA TGTGCCAGCAGCTTAGGCACTAGCGGTCGGTACAATGAGCAGTTCTTC.

The chain is built from TRBV9 and TRBJ1-2; 10 nucleotides align to TRBD1. Germline values: CDR1 SGDLS, CDR2 YYNGEE. The CDR3 contains 13 residues. V dropped 4 bases and J dropped 8; count of bases not matched to a gene: 5. CDR3: CASSIGTGEGYTF. The CDR3 coding sequence is TGTGCCAGCAGCATAGGGACAGGGGAAGGCTACACCTTC.

The J gene is TRBJ2-7, the V gene TRBV11-2, with D uncertain. CDR3 size: 11 residues. Germline V CDR1 and CDR2: SGHAT, FQNNGV. V gave up 5 bases and J gave up 5 bases, with 7 bases separating them. This CDR3 reads CASSIQNEQYF. The CDR3, as DNA: TGTGCCAGCAGCATACAGAACGAGCAGTACTTC.

In this sample, this clone turned up a few times. The V call is TRBV11-3, the J call TRBJ2-5, with 9 positions matching TRBD2. CDR3 length: 15 residues. Germline V CDR1 and CDR2: SGHNT, YENEEA. V shed 5 bases and J 1 base; nucleotides not matched to a gene: 5. The CDR3 DNA sequence: TGTGCCAGCAGCCAAGGACTAGCGACCCAAGAGACCCAGTACTTC. Residues: CASSQGLATQETQYF.

This clone was found once. CDR3 bases: TGTGCCAGCAGCCCTAAGTCCGGAAACACCATATATTTT. This sequence encodes CASSPKSGNTIYF. This sequence joins TRBV7-9 and TRBJ1-3; D ambiguous. The CDR3 spans 13 residues. Germline CDR1 is SEHNR and CDR2 is FQNEAQ (reference sequence). Trimming left V 5 bases short and J 4 bases short, with 9 bases between.

This rearrangement joins TRBV10-3 to TRBJ1-5, with 8 bases lining up with TRBD1. The germline V gene has CDR1 ENHRY and CDR2 SYGVKD. The V and J ends lost 5 bases and 2 bases, in that order; junction bases with no gene match: 2. CDR3 size: 14 residues. The CDR3 DNA reads as TGTGCCATCAGTCCGACAGGGGGCAATCAGCCCCAGCATTTT. Its translation: CAISPTGGNQPQHF.

This clone was found once. The identical CDR3 is also encoded by other nucleotide sequences in the sample. The rearrangement joins TRBV6-5 to TRBJ2-1, with 10 nucleotides matching TRBD2. The CDR3 contains 15 residues. Unmatched junction bases numbered 3, after V lost 5 bases and J lost 2 bases. Germline CDR1 MNHEY, CDR2 SVGAGI. CDR3 nucleotide sequence: TGTGCCAGCAGTCGAGCGGGGGGGCCCTACAATGAGCAGTTCTTC. Its protein product is CASSRAGGPYNEQFF.

The chain uses TRBV12-3 or TRBV12-4 and TRBJ1-1, with 7 bases identical to TRBD1. The V gene end was trimmed by 6 bases and the J gene end by 11 bases; junction bases not matched to a gene: 9. The CDR3 runs to 12 residues. CDR3 DNA: TGTGCCAGCAGACAGGGGCTTGGGTTCGCTTTCTTT. Its translation: CASRQGLGFAFF.